This TCR beta chain was captured in a study of regulatory T cells in long-lasting Graves disease. Background on the study: More than 5 years of antithyroid drugs with positive TSH receptor antibodies defined persistent Graves' disease. Broader study findings: A limited number of samples was an acknowledged limitation. Those with persistent disease had in common more public clonotypes (approximately 2,500) than new patients (roughly 930). Persistent disease was associated with favored TRBV28 usage and with favored use of TRBJ1-2 and TRBJ2-5.

Time point reported: persistent/refractory GD, antithyroid drugs over 5 years with positive TRAb. Isolated PBMC RNA provided the starting material for the TCR library. This clonotype was counted at least ten times. Its antigen is as yet unknown. Arm-PCR of CDR3 regions and iRepertoire HTBI primers were the basis on which TCR beta libraries were built. TCRdb independently ran MiXCR on the multiplex PCR reads; one entry per CDR3 protein. The data show some 440,000 distinct CDR3 sequences, 20% seen once. V was clipped by 2 bases and J by 7 bases; unmatched bases: 6. CDR1 is MNHEY and CDR2 is SVGAGI in the germline V gene. There are 15 residues in the CDR3.

Sequencing was performed on peripheral blood mononuclear cells (PBMCs), taken when the disease was refractory, from a patient treated with antithyroid drugs. This rearrangement joins TRBV6-5 to TRBJ1-4, with 8 bases fitting TRBD1. This clonotype was obtained from a female donor with Graves disease. The CDR3 bases are TGTGCCAGCAGTTACATCACAGGGGGGGGTGAAAAACTGTTTTTT. Translated, it gives CASSYITGGGEKLFF.